One sample yielded the 6 T cell receptor beta chains listed below, sequenced in a study of T-cell reconstitution after alpha-beta-depleted transplantation in children (dated by TCRdb to the mid-2010s). Receptors were amplified or captured by PCR. The sample was run on an Illumina HiSeq 2500. TCR library preparation used molecular barcoding, with unique molecular identifiers applied to normalize quantification of the TCRbeta repertoire. Starting from the raw public reads, TCRdb applied fastp trimming at Q25, assembled clones with MiXCR and retained in-frame beta chains. Every entry covers one CDR3 protein and lists the most common genes and DNA from its rows. Counted in this sample were 550,000 to 800,000 distinct CDR3 sequences; around 13% of them appeared once. About 0.79% of the sample belongs to the ten largest clones. The meaning of the sample's treatment or condition label: allogeneic hematopoietic cell transplantation with graft depleted of TCRalphabeta T cells and CD19 B cells.

The sequenced sample was PBMCs, obtained before TCRalphabeta/CD19-depleted stem cell transplant. The receptor set was obtained from a girl aged 2-10 years with congenital amegakaryocytic thrombocytopenia, due to receive a stem cell transplant.

Remarks on this clonotype: A read error is possible here, since a much larger clone lies one base away. The chain joins TRBV7-6 to TRBJ2-3; 11 bases match TRBD2. This CDR3 comprises 16 residues. Unmatched junction bases numbered 10, after V lost 3 bases and J lost 8 bases. Looked up from germline, CDR1 is SGHVS and CDR2 is FNYEAQ. The CDR3 nucleotides read TGTGCCAGCAGCTTGGGACTAGCGGCCATAGGGGGTACGCAGTATTTT. Its translation is CASSLGLAAIGGTQYF.

With regard to this clonotype: An end of the junction does not agree with germline; a read error may underlie this. The gene calls are TRBV12-3 or TRBV12-4 and TRBJ2-2, with 8 bases matching TRBD2. The CDR3 has 18 amino acids. The CDR3 protein is CTSRSKEGTSANTGELFF. The DNA for the CDR3 is TGTACCAGCAGATCAAAGGAGGGGACTAGTGCGAACACCGGGGAGCTGTTTTTT.

This clonotype appeared a few times. The V and J genes are TRBV20-1 and TRBJ2-3; D remains unclear. Germline V gene lookup returns CDR1 DFQATT and CDR2 SNEGSKA (reference sequence). Between the trimmed V and J ends, which lost 1 base and 4 bases, there was a span of 9 bases. This CDR3 is 13 amino acids long. The CDR3 DNA sequence: TGCAGTGCTAGAGTCGACACACCAGATACGCAGTATTTT. This codes for CSARVDTPDTQYF.

With respect to this clonotype: One junction end does not reproduce the germline sequence, and a read error may be involved. The chain joins TRBV5-1 to TRBJ2-1; 11 bases are a match to TRBD2. The CDR3 is 14 amino acids. CDR1 and CDR2 from the germline V gene are SGHRS and YFSETQ. The CDR3: CDSKTSGKEGEQFF. For the CDR3, the DNA is TGCGACAGCAAGACTAGCGGGAAGGAGGGGGAGCAGTTCTTC.

In this sample, this clonotype turned up many times. Its ends do not fully match the called genes, so a read error is possible. CDR3 nucleotide sequence: TGTGCCAGCAGCTTAGATCCAGGGGGCTACGAGCAGTACTTC. Translating it yields CASSLDPGGYEQYF. This chain joins TRBV5-1 and TRBJ2-7, with 7 bases that match TRBD1. CDR1 is SGHRS and CDR2 is YFSETQ in the germline V gene. The CDR3 spans 14 residues.

This clonotype has a count of ten or more. The chain combines TRBV9 with TRBJ2-2, with TRBD2 as a possible D gene (6 bases). Trimming cost V 3 bases and J 6 bases, with 6 bases left between them. CDR1 and CDR2 from the germline V gene are SGDLS and YYNGEE. The CDR3 is 12 amino acids. This CDR3 is CASSAGAGELFF. The CDR3 DNA reads TGTGCCAGCAGCGCGGGGGCCGGGGAGCTGTTTTTT.